This T cell receptor (beta chain) was recovered during a study of early T cells in non-severe SARS-CoV-2 infection. Each CDR3 protein gets one entry after TCRdb re-called the 5' RACE reads with MiXCR. The sample includes about 99,000 distinct CDR3 sequences, approximately 15% seen only once; the top ten take 0.95% to 1.5%. After removal of 5 bases from V and 6 bases from J, the junction contained 12 bases not matched to a gene. CDR1 and CDR2 from the germline V gene are SGHVS and FQNEAQ. The CDR3 length is 15 residues. The chain is built from TRBV7-8 and TRBJ1-2; TRBD1 agrees at 7 bases. This clonotype was obtained from an adult who was a healthcare worker with PCR-confirmed SARS-CoV-2 infection or an uninfected control (not recorded which). Sequencing was carried out using whole blood. The CDR3 region is CASSLRQGALNGYTF. DNA for the CDR3: TGTGCCAGCAGCCTCAGACAGGGCGCGTTAAATGGCTACACCTTC.